These T cell receptor beta chains were read from a single sample in a study of human T cells and chemical hapten exposure. TCRdb re-called the RACE reads with MiXCR, one entry per CDR3 protein. The top ten hold less than 2.5% of the sample, which has 80,000 to 95,000 distinct CDR3 sequences, approximately 9.9% seen once. Source: whole blood, taken in connection with sensitization to the hapten diphenylcyclopropenone (DPC). Source of these receptors: a man between 35 and 55 years old with alopecia areata. Some clones in this sample may be carry-over from other donors' samples. Both conserved end residues are trimmed from each CDR3.

j_call	v_call	cdr3_aa
TRBJ2-1	TRBV10-3	AIRGANSNNEQF
TRBJ2-5	TRBV7-9	ASSPGQTQETQY
TRBJ1-5	TRBV7-9	ASSPKGAGFQPQH
TRBJ2-2	TRBV6-2/TRBV6-3	ASSYSGRGPAGELF
TRBJ1-1	TRBV5-4	ASSPPGTGGKVTEAF
TRBJ2-7	TRBV20-1	SAGGSGGKTYEQY
TRBJ1-4	TRBV6-1	ASSGWGTNEKLF
TRBJ2-3	TRBV9	ASSVAQDTQY
TRBJ1-1	TRBV7-6	ASSLVEGLNTEAF
TRBJ2-1	TRBV12-3/TRBV12-4	ASTPSAGSSYNEQF
TRBJ2-2	TRBV5-1	ASSDRQRNRPGELF
TRBJ2-5	TRBV6-1	ASSEASGSGRARETQY
TRBJ1-5	TRBV30	AWSGNRGSQPQH
TRBJ2-1	TRBV29-1	SVGGTSYNEQF
TRBJ1-1	TRBV20-1	SASPPVSTEAF
TRBJ1-4	TRBV29-1	SVKGLTNEKLF
TRBJ2-6	TRBV2	ASSDFFSSGANVLT
TRBJ1-5	TRBV9	ASSETGKRTQPQH
TRBJ1-1	TRBV29-1	SVEGMDTEAF
TRBJ1-2	TRBV30	AWSDTRTGSLRYT
TRBJ1-3	TRBV19	ASSIQSFGLAGASGNTIY
TRBJ1-3	TRBV5-1	ASSLYAGNTIY
TRBJ2-1	TRBV6-1	ATASSAGGSNEQF
TRBJ2-2	TRBV9	ASAGSGELF
TRBJ2-1	TRBV28	ASRPRAEYNEQF
TRBJ1-2	TRBV7-8	ASSLLRGALYYGYT
TRBJ1-5	TRBV6-2/TRBV6-3	ASSNRVRQPQH
TRBJ2-2	TRBV6-6	ASSSDRTYTGELF
TRBJ2-7	TRBV4-3	ASSQDRGYEQY
TRBJ1-6	TRBV2	ASAGQGVRRD
TRBJ2-3	TRBV29-1	SVEGRGPTDTQY
TRBJ1-2	TRBV29-1	SVAGTRAVGYT
TRBJ2-3	TRBV6-4	ASRSLHGGRHKSTDTQY
TRBJ2-7	TRBV20-1	SAIKKREQY
TRBJ2-6	TRBV9	ASSVRVTGGANVLT
TRBJ2-7	TRBV6-6	ASSLPGLAGEYEQY
TRBJ1-2	TRBV7-2	ASSLGRGLDYGYT
TRBJ1-3	TRBV12-3/TRBV12-4	ASRNTGSGNTIY
TRBJ2-7	TRBV7-9	ASSWGTGTGYEQY
TRBJ1-4	TRBV4-2	ASSQVGRDRPNEKLF
TRBJ1-1	TRBV20-1	SASSRWDTEAF
TRBJ1-2	TRBV25-1	ASSDGGAGYT
TRBJ2-1	TRBV6-5	ASHTKQFTYNEQF
TRBJ2-7	TRBV7-2	ASSPIAGGKGYEQY
TRBJ1-1	TRBV15	ATRPEGGSNTEAF
TRBJ2-3	TRBV4-1	ASSQDMAGPYTDTQY
TRBJ2-6	TRBV30	AWRGGRGSGANVLT
TRBJ2-3	TRBV5-1	ASSSILAGVADTQY
TRBJ2-3	TRBV10-3	AISEPSGGTSGTADTQY
TRBJ2-3	TRBV28	ASSFLRTANGADTQY
TRBJ2-3	TRBV5-1	ASSLWGDQDTQY
TRBJ1-1	TRBV4-3	ASSQHGTGMNTEAF
TRBJ2-7	TRBV12-3/TRBV12-4	ASSFRRSSYEQY
TRBJ2-1	TRBV6-2/TRBV6-3	ASRLAGQSWDEQF
TRBJ2-3	TRBV11-1	ASSRDILYTDTQY
TRBJ1-1	TRBV7-3	ASSLTTANTEAF
TRBJ2-3	TRBV4-2	ASSQELAGGPLFTQY
TRBJ1-5	TRBV6-6	ASSYYGGDSSNQPQH
TRBJ2-1	TRBV20-1	SASRQGSRDEQF